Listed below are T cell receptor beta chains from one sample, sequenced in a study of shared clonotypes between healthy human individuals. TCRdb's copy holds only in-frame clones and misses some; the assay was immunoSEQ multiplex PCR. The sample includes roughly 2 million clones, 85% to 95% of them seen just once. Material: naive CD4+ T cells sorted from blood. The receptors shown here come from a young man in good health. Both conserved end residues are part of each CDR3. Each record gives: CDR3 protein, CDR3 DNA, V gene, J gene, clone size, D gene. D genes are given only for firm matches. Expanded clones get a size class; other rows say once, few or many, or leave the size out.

CDR3: CASSQEVTRGYEQYF
DNA: TGCGCCAGCAGCCAAGAGGTGACTAGAGGCTACGAGCAGTACTTC
V: TRBV4-3
J: TRBJ2-7
size: once
D: .

CDR3: CASSQGLGLGEQYF
DNA: TGTGCCAGCAGCCAGGGACTAGGCTTGGGCGAGCAGTACTTC
V: TRBV7-2
J: TRBJ2-7
size: .
D: TRBD2

CDR3: CASTSSGALNTEAFF
DNA: TGTGCCAGCACCTCCTCGGGGGCATTGAACACTGAAGCTTTCTTT
V: TRBV2
J: TRBJ1-1
size: .
D: .

CDR3: CASSSQGARGYTF
DNA: TGTGCCAGCAGTTCACAGGGGGCGCGGGGCTACACCTTC
V: TRBV28
J: TRBJ1-2
size: .
D: TRBD1

CDR3: CAWSEGSQNEQFF
DNA: TGTGCCTGGAGTGAAGGGAGCCAGAATGAGCAGTTCTTC
V: TRBV30
J: TRBJ2-1
size: .
D: .

CDR3: CASSSRGFSYEQYF
DNA: TGCGCCAGCAGCTCCCGGGGATTCTCCTACGAGCAGTACTTC
V: TRBV5-1
J: TRBJ2-7
size: .
D: .

CDR3: CASSIRGTGSNEQFF
DNA: TGTGCCAGCTCTATCAGGGGGACTGGATCCAATGAGCAGTTCTTC
V: TRBV6-6
J: TRBJ2-1
size: .
D: .

CDR3: CAISLNFPGQGNTEAFF
DNA: TGTGCCATCAGTCTAAACTTCCCGGGACAGGGGAACACTGAAGCTTTCTTT
V: TRBV10-3
J: TRBJ1-1
size: .
D: TRBD1

CDR3: CAWSVPGIPTRGEFF
DNA: TGTGCCTGGAGTGTACCTGGGATCCCAACCAGGGGGGAGTTCTTC
V: TRBV30
J: TRBJ2-1
size: .
D: .

CDR3: CASIERPIMGTGELFF
DNA: TGTGCCAGCATCGAGCGGCCGATAATGGGCACCGGGGAGCTGTTTTTT
V: TRBV7-8
J: TRBJ2-2
size: .
D: .

CDR3: CASSLDTGEETQYF
DNA: TGCGCCAGCAGCTTGGATACGGGGGAGGAGACCCAGTACTTC
V: TRBV5-1
J: TRBJ2-5
size: .
D: .

CDR3: CAWSIWGWNTEAFF
DNA: TGTGCCTGGAGTATATGGGGGTGGAACACTGAAGCTTTCTTT
V: TRBV30
J: TRBJ1-1
size: .
D: .

CDR3: CASSLEGAHNSPLHF
DNA: TGCGCCAGCAGCTTGGAGGGAGCTCATAATTCACCCCTCCACTTT
V: TRBV5-1
J: TRBJ1-6
size: .
D: .

CDR3: CASRRTGDQPQHF
DNA: TGTGCCAGCAGACGGACGGGGGATCAGCCCCAGCATTTT
V: TRBV2
J: TRBJ1-5
size: .
D: .

CDR3: CASSPGGVGDTQYF
DNA: TGTGCCAGCAGCCCCGGGGGGGTGGGCGATACGCAGTATTTT
V: TRBV11-2
J: TRBJ2-3
size: .
D: TRBD2

CDR3: CASSDGISPFQETQYF
DNA: TGTGCCAGCAGTGATGGAATCAGCCCATTCCAGGAGACCCAGTACTTC
V: TRBV2
J: TRBJ2-5
size: .
D: .

CDR3: CASSLSRDDYGYTF
DNA: TGTGCCAGCAGCTTAAGCAGGGACGACTATGGCTACACCTTC
V: TRBV7-9
J: TRBJ1-2
size: .
D: .

CDR3: CAWSPRRGGHEQYF
DNA: TGTGCCTGGAGTCCTAGGAGGGGGGGCCACGAGCAGTACTTC
V: TRBV30
J: TRBJ2-7
size: .
D: .

CDR3: CAWTRQGLGYGYTF
DNA: TGTGCCTGGACCCGACAGGGGCTGGGCTATGGCTACACCTTC
V: TRBV30
J: TRBJ1-2
size: .
D: TRBD1

CDR3: CASSLVSAGDNSPLHF
DNA: TGTGCCAGCAGCTTAGTAAGCGCAGGCGATAATTCACCCCTCCACTTT
V: TRBV7-2
J: TRBJ1-6
size: once
D: .

CDR3: CAIRASGTDNTEAFF
DNA: TGTGCCATCAGGGCGTCAGGGACGGATAACACTGAAGCTTTCTTT
V: TRBV10-3
J: TRBJ1-1
size: .
D: .

CDR3: CASSDPGPAPTIYF
DNA: TGCGCCAGCAGCGACCCCGGGCCGGCGCCCACCATATATTTT
V: TRBV10-1
J: TRBJ1-3
size: .
D: .

CDR3: CASSLMAGTETQYF
DNA: TGCGCCAGCAGCTTGATGGCCGGGACGGAGACCCAGTACTTC
V: TRBV5-1
J: TRBJ2-5
size: .
D: .

CDR3: CAISEAGAQETQYF
DNA: TGTGCCATCAGTGAGGCGGGGGCCCAGGAGACCCAGTACTTC
V: TRBV10-3
J: TRBJ2-5
size: once
D: .

CDR3: CASSLAGTIAKNIQYF
DNA: TGCGCCAGCAGCTTGGCCGGGACTATAGCCAAAAACATTCAGTACTTC
V: TRBV5-1
J: TRBJ2-4
size: .
D: TRBD2

CDR3: CASILGTSNQPQHF
DNA: TGTGCCAGCATCTTGGGAACTAGCAATCAGCCCCAGCATTTT
V: TRBV6-1
J: TRBJ1-5
size: .
D: .

CDR3: CASSLAGTGKETQYF
DNA: TGTGCCAGCAGCTTGGCTGGGACTGGGAAAGAGACCCAGTACTTC
V: TRBV5-4
J: TRBJ2-5
size: .
D: .

CDR3: CASSGGAGQPQHF
DNA: TGTGCCAGCAGCGGGGGGGCTGGCCAGCCCCAGCATTTT
V: TRBV28
J: TRBJ1-5
size: .
D: .

CDR3: CASSLITNEKLFF
DNA: TGTGCCAGCAGTCTAATCACTAATGAAAAACTGTTTTTT
V: TRBV6-5
J: TRBJ1-4
size: .
D: .

CDR3: CASRRQDTLNSPLHF
DNA: TGTGCCAGCAGACGCCAGGACACTCTGAATTCACCCCTCCACTTT
V: TRBV28
J: TRBJ1-6
size: .
D: .

CDR3: CASSLEGLAEHWNEQFF
DNA: TGCGCCAGCAGCCTGGAGGGACTAGCCGAACATTGGAATGAGCAGTTCTTC
V: TRBV5-1
J: TRBJ2-1
size: .
D: TRBD2

CDR3: CASSPLTGKKGNTIYF
DNA: TGTGCCAGCAGTCCACTGACAGGGAAAAAGGGAAACACCATATATTTT
V: TRBV28
J: TRBJ1-3
size: .
D: TRBD1

CDR3: CASSSQDYEQFF
DNA: TGCGCCAGCAGCTCACAGGATTATGAGCAGTTCTTC
V: TRBV5-1
J: TRBJ2-1
size: .
D: .

CDR3: CASRRDGPAELFF
DNA: TGTGCCAGCAGGCGGGACGGGCCGGCGGAACTGTTTTTT
V: TRBV6-5
J: TRBJ1-4
size: .
D: .

CDR3: CAISGTSGRALVDTQYF
DNA: TGTGCCATCAGTGGAACTAGCGGGAGGGCCCTCGTAGATACGCAGTATTTT
V: TRBV10-3
J: TRBJ2-3
size: .
D: TRBD2

CDR3: CASSENRGNQPQHF
DNA: TGTGCCAGCAGCGAGAACAGGGGGAATCAGCCCCAGCATTTT
V: TRBV5-5
J: TRBJ1-5
size: .
D: TRBD1

CDR3: CASSSGQSNQPQHF
DNA: TGTGCCAGCAGTTCGGGACAGAGCAATCAGCCCCAGCATTTT
V: TRBV28
J: TRBJ1-5
size: .
D: TRBD1

CDR3: CASSATAGEQFF
DNA: TGTGCCAGCAGTGCTACAGCGGGTGAGCAGTTCTTC
V: TRBV2
J: TRBJ2-1
size: .
D: .

CDR3: CASSYVGGEQFF
DNA: TGTGCCAGCAGCTACGTTGGAGGCGAGCAGTTCTTC
V: TRBV7-3
J: TRBJ2-1
size: once
D: .

CDR3: CASSLEGTGVADTQYF
DNA: TGTGCCAGCAGCTTGGAAGGGACAGGGGTAGCAGATACGCAGTATTTT
V: TRBV5-6
J: TRBJ2-3
size: .
D: TRBD1

CDR3: CASSPRGPPGPTEAFF
DNA: TGTGCCAGCAGCCCCCGGGGGCCACCAGGGCCAACTGAAGCTTTCTTT
V: TRBV28
J: TRBJ1-1
size: .
D: .

CDR3: CASSAQGNYGYTF
DNA: TGTGCCAGCAGCGCACAGGGGAACTATGGCTACACCTTC
V: TRBV5-4
J: TRBJ1-2
size: .
D: TRBD1

CDR3: CASSQDRVNNQPQHF
DNA: TGCGCCAGCAGCCAAGATAGGGTAAACAATCAGCCCCAGCATTTT
V: TRBV4-3
J: TRBJ1-5
size: .
D: .

CDR3: CAIHGGLNTEAFF
DNA: TGTGCCATCCACGGGGGGCTGAACACTGAAGCTTTCTTT
V: TRBV11-2
J: TRBJ1-1
size: once
D: .

CDR3: CASRFGLAEGHEQYF
DNA: TGTGCCAGCAGGTTCGGACTAGCGGAAGGTCACGAGCAGTACTTC
V: TRBV6-1
J: TRBJ2-7
size: .
D: TRBD2

CDR3: CASSPMKGVRGQNTEAFF
DNA: TGTGCCAGCTCACCAATGAAGGGAGTGAGAGGTCAGAACACTGAAGCTTTCTTC
V: TRBV18
J: TRBJ1-1
size: .
D: .

CDR3: CASSRRDAQIETQYF
DNA: TGTGCCAGTAGTAGACGGGACGCCCAAATCGAGACCCAGTACTTC
V: TRBV19
J: TRBJ2-5
size: .
D: .

CDR3: CASSPGLAGSGQYF
DNA: TGTGCCAGCTCACCGGGACTAGCGGGAAGCGGGCAGTACTTC
V: TRBV18
J: TRBJ2-7
size: .
D: TRBD2

CDR3: CSVTLGSYQETQYF
DNA: TGCAGCGTGACCCTCGGGTCTTACCAAGAGACCCAGTACTTC
V: TRBV29-1
J: TRBJ2-5
size: .
D: .

CDR3: CASSQEGGNYEQYF
DNA: TGCGCCAGCAGCCAAGAGGGGGGGAATTACGAGCAGTACTTC
V: TRBV4-3
J: TRBJ2-7
size: once
D: TRBD2

CDR3: CASSPAADLGYEQYF
DNA: TGTGCCAGCTCACCAGCGGCCGACCTAGGCTACGAGCAGTACTTC
V: TRBV18
J: TRBJ2-7
size: .
D: .